This T cell receptor (beta chain) is from a study of cytomegalovirus exposure and HLA in healthy donors. The CDR3 contains 12 residues. V lost 4 bases, J lost 1 base, and 8 bases lay in between. The germline CDR1 and CDR2 sequences are GTSNPN and SVGIG (reference sequence). This clone was seen only once. PCR involved 60 Vbeta and 13 Jbeta primers. Method: immunoSEQ multiplex PCR; TCRdb's copy keeps in-frame clones and lacks some. The sample includes some 180,000 clones, 70% to 80% of them seen just once. Each donor was healthy, and each was a bone marrow donor. This rearrangement joins TRBV30 to TRBJ2-7, with a weak D call TRBD2 (6 bases). The specimen sequenced was PBMCs. The receptor comes from a woman aged 25 to 39 in good health and CMV-seropositive. The DNA of the CDR3 is TGTGCCTGGATGCGGGGTTCCTACGAGCAGTACTTC. It specifies CAWMRGSYEQYF.